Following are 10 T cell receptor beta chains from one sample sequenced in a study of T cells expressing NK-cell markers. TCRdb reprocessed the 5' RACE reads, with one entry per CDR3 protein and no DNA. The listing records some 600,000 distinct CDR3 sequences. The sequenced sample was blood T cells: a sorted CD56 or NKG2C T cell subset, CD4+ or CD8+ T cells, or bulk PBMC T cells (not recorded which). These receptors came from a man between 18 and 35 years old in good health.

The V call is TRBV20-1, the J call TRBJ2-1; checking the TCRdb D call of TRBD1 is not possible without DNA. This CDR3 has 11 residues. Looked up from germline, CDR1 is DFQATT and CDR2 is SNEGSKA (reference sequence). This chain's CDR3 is CSASPGDEQFF.

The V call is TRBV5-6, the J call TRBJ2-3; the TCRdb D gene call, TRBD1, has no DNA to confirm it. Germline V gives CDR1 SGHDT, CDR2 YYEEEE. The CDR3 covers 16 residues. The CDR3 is CASSLDRDRGTDTQYF.

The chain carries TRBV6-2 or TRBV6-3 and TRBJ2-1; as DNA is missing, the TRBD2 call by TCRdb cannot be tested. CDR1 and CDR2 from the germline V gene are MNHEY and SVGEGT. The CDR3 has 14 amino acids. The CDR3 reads CASSYPALYNEQFF.

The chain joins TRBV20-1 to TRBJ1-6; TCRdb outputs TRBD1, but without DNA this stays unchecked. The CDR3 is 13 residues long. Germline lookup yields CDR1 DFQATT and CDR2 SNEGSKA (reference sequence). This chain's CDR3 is CSAPGQGNSPLHF.

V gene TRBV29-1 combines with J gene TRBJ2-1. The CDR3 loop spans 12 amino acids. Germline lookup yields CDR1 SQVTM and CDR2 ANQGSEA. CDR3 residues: CSVEDNRDEQFF.

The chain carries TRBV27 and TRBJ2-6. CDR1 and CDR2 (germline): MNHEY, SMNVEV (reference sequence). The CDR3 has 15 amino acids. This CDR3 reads CASSLLLSGANVLTF.

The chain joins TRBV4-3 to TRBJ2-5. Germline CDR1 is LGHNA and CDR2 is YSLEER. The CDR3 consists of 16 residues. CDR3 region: CASSQDRAGYQETQYF.

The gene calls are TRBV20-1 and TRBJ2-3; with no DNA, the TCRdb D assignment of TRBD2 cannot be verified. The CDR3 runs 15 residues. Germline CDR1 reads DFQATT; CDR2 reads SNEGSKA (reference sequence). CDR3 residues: CSARVAGGVPDTQYF.

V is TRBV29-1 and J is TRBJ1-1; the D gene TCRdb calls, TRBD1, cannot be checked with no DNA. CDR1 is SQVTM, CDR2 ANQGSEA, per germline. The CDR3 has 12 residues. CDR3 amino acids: CSVQGFATEAFF.

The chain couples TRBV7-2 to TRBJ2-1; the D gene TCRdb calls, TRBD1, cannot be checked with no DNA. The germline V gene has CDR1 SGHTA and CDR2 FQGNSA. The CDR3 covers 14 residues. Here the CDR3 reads CASGLSGTTNEQFF.